Reported below is one TCR beta chain. Its antigen is not known. The data derive from a study of cytomegalovirus exposure and HLA in healthy donors. As for the study in general: The 130 or so validation repertoires, a later analysis reported, used the same platform as the approximately 670 repertoires from the first cohort.

The study's findings and limits: It was found in a later analysis that first-cohort TCR clusters tended to co-occur in the 100 to 150 validation repertoires.

TCRdb's copy holds only in-frame clones and misses some; the assay was immunoSEQ multiplex PCR. The sample contains about 360,000 clones, 75% to 90% of which appear only once. This TCR was sampled from a woman younger than 30 in good health and CMV-seronegative. Sequenced sample: PBMCs.

The CDR3 sequence is CASSYADREYEQYF. CDR3 nucleotides: TGTGCCAGCAGTTACGCGGACAGGGAGTACGAGCAGTACTTC. J is TRBJ2-7 and V is TRBV28; 8 nucleotides align to TRBD1. This CDR3 region has 14 residues. V shed 4 bases and J 4 bases; nucleotides not matched to a gene: 6. The V gene's germline CDR1 is MDHEN and CDR2 SYDVKM.